The 20 T cell receptor beta chains listed next were all sequenced from one sample in a study of beta chain features in type 1 diabetes. Sequenced material consisted of expressed TCRB transcripts (all of the isolated RNA was reverse transcribed). Repertoires were generated with immunoSEQ multiplex PCR, while TCRdb's copy carries only in-frame clones and drops some. The table lists fewer than 550,000 clones, 11% of them singletons, with 0.045% to 0.06% in the top ten. The sequencing input was naive CD4+ T cells from blood. These receptors all stem from a woman aged 18-30 years in good health.

This chain joins TRBV29-1 and TRBJ2-2; 11 nucleotides line up with TRBD1. The CDR3 totals 14 residues. Losses at the gene ends were 3 bases for V and 5 bases for J; bases not matched to a gene: 2. Germline lookup yields CDR1 SQVTM and CDR2 ANQGSEA. The CDR3 DNA is TGCAGCGTTGATGGACAGGGGGCAACCGGGGAGCTGTTTTTT. Translation: CSVDGQGATGELFF.

This clone was counted only a few times. V usage is TRBV7-3 and J usage is TRBJ2-3; possibly TRBD1 or TRBD2 for D (5 bases each). Per the germline V gene, CDR1 is SGHTA and CDR2 is FQGTGA. V lost 8 bases, J lost 6 bases, and 18 bases lay in between. This CDR3 is built from 14 residues. CDR3 residues: CASSRGRAMDTQYF. CDR3 coding DNA: TGTGCCAGCTCCCGGGGCAGGGCCATGGATACGCAGTATTTT.

This clone was seen only a few times. The chain's CDR3 is CASSLHEQYV. CDR3 nucleotide sequence: TGTGCCAGCAGCTTGCACGAGCAGTACGTC. The chain has TRBV5-7 and TRBJ2-7, with unresolved D. TRBV5-7 is an open reading frame, and its role is uncertain. The length of the CDR3 is 10 residues. The germline V and J ends were trimmed by 1 base and 5 bases, with 1 base remaining between them.

The chain recombines TRBV29-1 with TRBJ2-1; 8 bases match TRBD1. The CDR3 covers 13 residues. Germline V CDR1 and CDR2: SQVTM, ANQGSEA. The V and J ends lost 7 bases and 4 bases, in that order; junction bases with no gene match: 6. CDR3 sequence reads: CSADRVKYNEQFF. In DNA form, the CDR3 reads TGCAGCGCGGACAGGGTAAAGTACAATGAGCAGTTCTTC.

The chain uses TRBV19 and TRBJ2-3; possibly TRBD2 for D (5 bases). Between the trimmed V and J ends, which lost 5 bases and 2 bases, there was a span of 8 bases. From germline, CDR1 is LNHDA and CDR2 SQIVND (reference sequence). The length of the CDR3 is 13 residues. As DNA, the CDR3 is TGTGCCAGTAGTGCGGGTTTCACAGATACGCAGTATTTT. This encodes CASSAGFTDTQYF.

This clone was picked up a small number of times. This specimen includes other DNA sequences encoding the same CDR3. V gene TRBV4-3 combines with J gene TRBJ1-2; TRBD1 matches 8 bases. CDR3 length equals 13 residues. The germline V gene encodes CDR1 LGHNA and CDR2 YSLEER. The ends lost 8 bases at V and 2 bases at J; junction bases unmatched: 4. DNA of the CDR3: TGCGCCAGCTCACGGACAGGGAACTATGGCTACACCTTC. It specifies CASSRTGNYGYTF.

This clone turned up a few times. This same CDR3 is encoded by further DNA sequences in the sample. The rearrangement uses TRBV18 and TRBJ2-1; a weak D match, TRBD2 (5 bases). The germline CDR1 and CDR2 sequences are KGHSH and LQKENI. The V end lost 3 bases, the J end lost 3 bases, and 6 bases lay between the germline ends. The CDR3 extends over 13 amino acids. Here the CDR3 DNA reads TGTGCCAGCTCACCCGACTACTACAATGAGCAGTTCTTC. Residues: CASSPDYYNEQFF. Combining the CDR3 with reference TRBV18 and TRBJ2-1 gives the whole variable domain NAGVMQNPRHLVRRRGQEARLRCSPMKGHSHVYWYRQLPEEGLKFMVYLQKENIIDESGMPKERFSAEFPKEGPSILRIQQVVRGDSAAYFCASSPDYYNEQFFGPGTRLTVL.

The table lists this clone with a few counts. The chain links TRBV6-6 to TRBJ2-7, with 8 bases matching TRBD2. Germline trimming cut 6 bases from V and 5 bases from J; bases unmatched to any gene: 9. The CDR3 runs to 14 residues. Germline V gene data show CDR1 as MNHNY and CDR2 as SVGAGI (reference sequence). CDR3 loop: CASSFAAGVHEQYF. The CDR3 DNA is TGTGCCAGCAGCTTTGCAGCGGGAGTGCACGAGCAGTACTTC.

The chain carries TRBV23-1 and TRBJ2-7; the D is unclear. TRBV23-1 is an open reading frame whose function is uncertain. The CDR3 sequence is 16 residues long. V gave up 0 bases and J gave up 1 base, with 13 bases separating them. The DNA of the CDR3 is TGCGCCAGCAGTCAATCAAGCCCCCAATTATCCTACGAGCAGTACGTC. It translates to CASSQSSPQLSYEQYV.

This rearrangement joins TRBV7-3 to TRBJ2-5, with 9 nucleotides matching TRBD1. Germline V gene lookup returns CDR1 SGHTA and CDR2 FQGTGA. The trim removed 6 bases at V and 2 bases at J, leaving 7 bases unmatched. The CDR3 extends over 15 amino acids. The CDR3: CASRRTGATQETQYF. In DNA, the CDR3 is TGTGCCAGCAGAAGGACAGGGGCGACGCAAGAGACCCAGTACTTC.

The rearrangement joins TRBV6-5 to TRBJ2-3; no clear D gene. Trimming stripped 3 bases from V and 9 bases from J, with 7 bases between. CDR1 and CDR2 from the germline V gene are MNHEY and SVGAGI. The CDR3 consists of 11 residues. DNA of the CDR3: TGTGCCAGCAGTTATCGCGCCACGCAGTATTTT. It encodes CASSYRATQYF.

The V call is TRBV30, the J call TRBJ2-1; TRBD2 matches at 8 bases. The germline V gene has CDR1 GTSNPN and CDR2 SVGIG (reference sequence). The CDR3 contains 15 residues. Trimming removed 0 bases from V and 7 bases from J; junction bases left unmatched: 8. The CDR3, as DNA: TGTGCCTGGAGTGTAGGTTTGAGCGGGAGTAATGAGCAGTTCTTC. As protein: CAWSVGLSGSNEQFF.

The genes are TRBV6-6 and TRBJ2-5, with 9 bases that match TRBD2. CDR1 is MNHNY and CDR2 is SVGAGI in the germline V gene (reference sequence). The CDR3 runs 14 residues. Trimming at V came to 7 bases and at J to 2 bases, leaving 5 bases not matched to a gene. The CDR3 region has the DNA TGTGCCAGCAATCTAGCGGGGAGTCAAGAGACCCAGTACTTC. It is translated as CASNLAGSQETQYF.

This clone was counted between two and nine times. The gene calls are TRBV28 and TRBJ2-7; 8 positions agree with TRBD1. This CDR3 comprises 14 residues. Germline V lookup: CDR1 MDHEN, CDR2 SYDVKM. J lost 2 bases, V lost 4 bases, and 4 bases had no gene match. For the CDR3, the DNA is TGTGCCAGCAGTTCCCGGACAGGGCCCTACGAGCAGTACGTC. As protein: CASSSRTGPYEQYV.

This clone showed up just a few times. The same CDR3 is also encoded by other DNA sequences in this sample. This chain connects TRBV15 to TRBJ1-5; D possibly corresponds to TRBD1 (5 bases). Germline assignment: CDR1 LNHNV and CDR2 YYDKDF (reference sequence). This CDR3 has 14 residues. V lost 0 bases and J lost 4, with 7 bases in between. As DNA, the CDR3 is TGTGCCACCAGCAGAGACGGGGGGAATCAGCCCCAGCATTTT. It specifies CATSRDGGNQPQHF.

The J gene is TRBJ2-7, the V gene TRBV5-6; D is uncertain. Trimming shortened V by 2 bases and J by 4 bases, and 7 bases separated the two germline ends. This CDR3 has 12 amino acids. CDR1 and CDR2 (germline): SGHDT, YYEEEE. CDR3 residues: CASSFQGYEQYV. CDR3 coding DNA: TGTGCCAGCAGCTTTCAAGGGTACGAGCAGTACGTC.

This clone was seen a handful of times. DNA for the CDR3: TGCAGCGTTGGTAGGGGGGCTGGCGCTGAAGCTTTCTTT. It yields the protein CSVGRGAGAEAFF. The chain couples TRBV29-1 to TRBJ1-1, with D maybe TRBD1 (6 bases). Trimming shortened V by 4 bases and J by 6 bases, and 15 bases separated the two germline ends. CDR3 size: 13 residues. CDR1 is SQVTM, CDR2 ANQGSEA, per germline.

This CDR3 reads CASSLVVQGDTGELFF. In DNA form, the CDR3 reads TGCGCCAGCAGCTTGGTCGTACAGGGCGACACCGGGGAGCTGTTTTTT. The chain recombines TRBV5-1 with TRBJ2-2; TRBD1 might be the D (6 bases). Germline-derived CDR1 and CDR2 are SGHRS and YFSETQ. This CDR3 spans 16 amino acids. Deletions cut 0 bases from V and 3 bases from J, with 12 bases between.

The genes are TRBV30 and TRBJ1-1; 8 bases map to TRBD1. The ends lost 2 bases at V and 1 base at J; junction bases unmatched: 3. The germline V gene has CDR1 GTSNPN and CDR2 SVGIG (reference sequence). CDR3 size: 14 residues. In nucleotides, the CDR3 is TGTGCCTGGAGTACCGGACAGGGGAACACTGAAGCTTTCTTT. Its translation is CAWSTGQGNTEAFF.

This clone has only a few counts. The chain joins TRBV21-1 to TRBJ2-1; the DNA was not compared with TRBD2, the D call given in the table. TRBV21-1 is given as a pseudogene. This CDR3 has 15 amino acids. CDR3 region: CASPRGTTDCNEQFF. CDR3 in DNA: TGTGCCAGCCCCCGGGGGACCACGGACTGCAATGAGCAGTTCTTC.